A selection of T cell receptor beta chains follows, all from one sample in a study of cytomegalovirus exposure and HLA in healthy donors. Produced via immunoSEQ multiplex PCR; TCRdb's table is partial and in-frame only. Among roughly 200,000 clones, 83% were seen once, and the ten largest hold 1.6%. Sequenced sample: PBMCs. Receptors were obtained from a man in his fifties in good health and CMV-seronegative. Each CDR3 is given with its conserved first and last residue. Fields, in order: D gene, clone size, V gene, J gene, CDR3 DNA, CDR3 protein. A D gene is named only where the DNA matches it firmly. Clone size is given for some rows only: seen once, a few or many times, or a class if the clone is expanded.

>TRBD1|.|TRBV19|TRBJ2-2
TGTGCCAGTAGTATATCAGGGGGCACCGGGGAGCTGTTTTTT
CASSISGGTGELFF
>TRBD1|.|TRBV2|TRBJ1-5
TGTGCCAGCAGTGGGACCGGACAGGGGGCCGGGAGGTGGAATCAGCCCCAGCATTTT
CASSGTGQGAGRWNQPQHF
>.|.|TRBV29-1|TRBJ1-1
TGCAGCGTAAATCTAAACCGGGACACTGAAGCTTTCTTT
CSVNLNRDTEAFF
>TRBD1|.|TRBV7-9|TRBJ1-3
TGTGCCAGCAGCTTAGCTGGGACAGGCCGTGGAAACACCATATATTTT
CASSLAGTGRGNTIYF
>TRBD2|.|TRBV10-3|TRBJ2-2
TGTGCCATCACCCCAGGACTAGCGGGGGGGCCGAAAAGCGGGGAGCTGTTTTTT
CAITPGLAGGPKSGELFF
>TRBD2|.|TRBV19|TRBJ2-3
TGTGCCAGTAGTCTCTATAGCGGGAGGACGGGAGATACGCAGTATTTT
CASSLYSGRTGDTQYF
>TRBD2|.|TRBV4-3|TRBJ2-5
TGCGCCAGCAGCCAAGATAATAGCGGGGGAGAGACCCAGTACTTC
CASSQDNSGGETQYF
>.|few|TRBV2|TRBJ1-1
TGTGCCAGCAGTGAGGGCAGAGAAGCTTTCTTT
CASSEGREAFF
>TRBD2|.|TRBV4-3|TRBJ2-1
TGCGCCAGCAGCCTCGACGGGACTACCCTTTACAATGAGCAGTTCTTC
CASSLDGTTLYNEQFF
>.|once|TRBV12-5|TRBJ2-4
TGTGCTAGTGGTTTGGGCGGGACAGCCTTCCAAAACATTCAGTACTTC
CASGLGGTAFQNIQYF
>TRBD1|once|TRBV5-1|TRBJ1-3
TGCGCCAGCAGCGTGTGGACAGGGGTCTTTTCTGGAAACACCATATATTTT
CASSVWTGVFSGNTIYF
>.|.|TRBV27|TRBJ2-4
TGTGCCAGCAGTTATAGGGGCATGGGGAAAAACATTCAGTACTTC
CASSYRGMGKNIQYF
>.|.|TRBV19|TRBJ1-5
TGTGCCAGTACCGTAACCGGGACATATAGCAATCAGCCCCAGCATTTT
CASTVTGTYSNQPQHF
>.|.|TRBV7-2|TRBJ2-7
TGTGCCAGCAGCCATCGGGGTTCCCACTACGAGCAGTACTTC
CASSHRGSHYEQYF
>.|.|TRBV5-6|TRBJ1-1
TGTGCCAGCAGGGGGGCGGCCAAGGGAAAAGCTTTCTTT
CASRGAAKGKAFF
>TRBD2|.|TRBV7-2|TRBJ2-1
TGTGCCAGCAGCCCACGGAGCGGGGGTTACAATGAGCAGTTCTTC
CASSPRSGGYNEQFF
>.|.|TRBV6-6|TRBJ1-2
TGTGCCAGCAGTGATCCCGGAGTTTCGAACTATGGCTACACCTTC
CASSDPGVSNYGYTF
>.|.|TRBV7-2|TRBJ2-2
TGTGCCAGCAGCCCTCATCCAGGGGCCACCGGGGAGCTGTTTTTT
CASSPHPGATGELFF
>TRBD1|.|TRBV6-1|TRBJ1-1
TGTGCCAGCACCCTAGACAGGGTCGGACGGGCTTTCTTT
CASTLDRVGRAFF
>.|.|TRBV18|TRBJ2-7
TGTGCCAGCTCACCACCGAGTCCGGGGTACGAGCAGTACTTC
CASSPPSPGYEQYF
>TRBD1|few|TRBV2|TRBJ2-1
TGTGCCAGCGGGGACAGCAATCGGCACAATGAGCAGTTCTTC
CASGDSNRHNEQFF
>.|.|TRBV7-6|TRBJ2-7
TGTGCCAGCAGCTCCCCAGGGGCCGAGCAGTACTTC
CASSSPGAEQYF
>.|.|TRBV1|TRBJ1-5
TGCACCAGCAGCCAGACACGGGCAGGGGGCTACAATCAGCCCCAGCATTTT
CTSSQTRAGGYNQPQHF
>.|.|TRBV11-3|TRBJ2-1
TGTGCCAGCAGCTCGAGGAGGGAAAATGAGCAGTTCTTC
CASSSRRENEQFF
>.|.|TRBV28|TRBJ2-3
TGTGCCAGCAGCCGCCGGGGAGCGGAATTAACAGATACGCAGTATTTT
CASSRRGAELTDTQYF
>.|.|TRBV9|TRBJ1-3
TGTGCCAGCGGACAGATGGGGCCCTCAGGAGCCACCATATATTTT
CASGQMGPSGATIYF
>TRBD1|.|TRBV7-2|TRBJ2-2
TGTGCCAGCAGCCCGCAGGGGGCTGGGAACACCGGGGAGCTGTTTTTT
CASSPQGAGNTGELFF
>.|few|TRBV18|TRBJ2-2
TGTGCCAGCTCACTAACGACAGGAGGCGGGCTGTTTTTT
CASSLTTGGGLFF
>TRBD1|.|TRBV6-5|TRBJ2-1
TGTGCCAGCCGCCGGGACAGGGGGCTCAATGAGCAGTTCTTC
CASRRDRGLNEQFF
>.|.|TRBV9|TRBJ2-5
TGTGCCAGCAGCGTAGCTTGGACGGGGCAAGAGACCCAGTACTTC
CASSVAWTGQETQYF